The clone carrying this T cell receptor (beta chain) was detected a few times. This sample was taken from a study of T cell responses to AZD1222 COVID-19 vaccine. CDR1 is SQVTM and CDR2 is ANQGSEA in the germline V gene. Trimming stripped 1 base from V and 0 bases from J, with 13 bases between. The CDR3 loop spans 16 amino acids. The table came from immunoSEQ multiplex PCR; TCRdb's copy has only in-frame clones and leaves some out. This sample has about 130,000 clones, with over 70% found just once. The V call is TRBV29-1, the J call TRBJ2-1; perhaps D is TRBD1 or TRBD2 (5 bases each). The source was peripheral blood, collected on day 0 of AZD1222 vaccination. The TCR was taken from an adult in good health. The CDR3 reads CSVEVGTPSSYNEQFF. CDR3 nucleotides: TGCAGCGTTGAAGTAGGGACCCCAAGCTCCTACAATGAGCAGTTCTTC.